The clone carrying this T cell receptor (beta chain) was seen many times. Each molecule of TCR cDNA was tagged with one unique molecular identifier. TCRdb recomputed calls from the 5' RACE reads with MiXCR, one row per CDR3 protein. The profile shows 8,500 to 14,000 distinct CDR3 sequences, 3% to 4.5% of them singletons. The sample originates from a study of spatial heterogeneity in lung cancer. The overall study: Sequencing consistently turned up more beta-chain sequences than alpha-chain sequences.

The time point was: sample taken at primary tumor resection. The input material, whole RNA from tumor, nontumor lung or frozen PBMC, was sequenced unsorted. Germline V CDR1 and CDR2: SGHRS, YFSETQ. The CDR3 covers 14 residues. Trimming cost V 8 bases and J 2 bases, with 16 bases left between them. V and J are TRBV5-1 and TRBJ1-1; no firm D call. This receptor was taken from a male donor with early-stage non-small cell lung cancer. The starting material was normal lung tissue next to the tumor, obtained at surgery. The CDR3 protein is CASNGGRGNTEAFF. The CDR3 region has the DNA TGCGCCAGTAACGGAGGGAGAGGAAACACTGAAGCTTTCTTT.